These T cell receptor beta chains were read from a single sample in a study of blood T cell repertoires in COVID-19. Produced via immunoSEQ multiplex PCR; TCRdb's table is partial and in-frame only. The sample has tens of thousands of clones, roughly nine tenths seen once. Input material: peripheral blood. The receptor set was obtained from a man aged 55 to 70 with active COVID-19. Both conserved end residues are part of each CDR3. A D gene is named only where the DNA matches it firmly. Clone size is given for some rows only: seen once, a few or many times, or a class if the clone is expanded.

V: TRBV6-4; size: -; D: TRBD2; J: TRBJ2-7; DNA: TGTGCCAGCAGAACTAGCGGCGAGCAGTACTTC; CDR3: CASRTSGEQYF
V: TRBV28; size: once; D: -; J: TRBJ2-3; DNA: TGTGCCAGCACCATCAGCACAGATACGCAGTATTTT; CDR3: CASTISTDTQYF
V: TRBV7-9; size: -; D: TRBD2; J: TRBJ2-1; DNA: TGTGCCATTACAGCGGGAGGCTCCTACAATGAGCAGTTCTTC; CDR3: CAITAGGSYNEQFF
V: TRBV4-2; size: -; D: -; J: TRBJ1-2; DNA: TGTGCCAGCAGCCAAGATAGGACGGGGGACTATGGCTACACCTTC; CDR3: CASSQDRTGDYGYTF
V: TRBV2; size: -; D: TRBD1; J: TRBJ1-4; DNA: TGTGCCAGCAGTGTTGGGACAGCTTATAATGAAAAACTGTTTTTT; CDR3: CASSVGTAYNEKLFF
V: TRBV9; size: -; D: -; J: TRBJ2-7; DNA: TGTGCCAGCAGCCCCCGGCTGGAGGGTAACTACGAGCAGTACTTC; CDR3: CASSPRLEGNYEQYF
V: TRBV7-6; size: -; D: -; J: TRBJ2-5; DNA: TGTGCCAGCAGCTTAGAAGCATTCCAAGAGACCCAGTACTTC; CDR3: CASSLEAFQETQYF
V: TRBV9; size: -; D: -; J: TRBJ1-1; DNA: TGTGCCAGCAGCGCAACCCAGGGTATTAGCACTGAAGCTTTCTTT; CDR3: CASSATQGISTEAFF
V: TRBV4-3; size: -; D: TRBD1; J: TRBJ1-1; DNA: TGCGCCAGCAGCCCCATGGGACAGGGCCCGAACACTGAAGCTTTCTTT; CDR3: CASSPMGQGPNTEAFF
V: TRBV7-7; size: -; D: -; J: TRBJ2-5; DNA: TGTGCCAGCAGCCAAGCTGCGTTGCAGGGTGAGACCCAGTACTTC; CDR3: CASSQAALQGETQYF
V: TRBV7-9; size: once; D: TRBD2; J: TRBJ2-3; DNA: TGTGCCAGCAGCTTAGGAGCGGGAGCTGGCACAGATACGCAGTATTTT; CDR3: CASSLGAGAGTDTQYF
V: TRBV9; size: -; D: TRBD2; J: TRBJ2-3; DNA: TGTGCCAGCAGCGTAATAACTAGCGGGGGGAGCACAGATACGCAGTATTTT; CDR3: CASSVITSGGSTDTQYF
V: TRBV28; size: -; D: -; J: TRBJ2-7; DNA: TGTGCCAGCAGTCAACAGGAAAAACACTACGAGCAGTACTTC; CDR3: CASSQQEKHYEQYF
V: TRBV7-2; size: -; D: -; J: TRBJ2-3; DNA: TGTGCCAGCAGCCCCGGGGACACTCGGAATACGCAGTATTTT; CDR3: CASSPGDTRNTQYF
V: TRBV5-4; size: -; D: -; J: TRBJ1-1; DNA: TGTGCCAGCAGCCCGAAGGGGATCCCTGAAGCTTTCTTT; CDR3: CASSPKGIPEAFF
V: TRBV30; size: -; D: -; J: TRBJ1-6; DNA: TGTGCCTGGAGTGCAGGTGGATATGGGTATAGCTCAGGAGGTTCACCCCTCCACTTT; CDR3: CAWSAGGYGYSSGGSPLHF
V: TRBV28; size: -; D: TRBD1; J: TRBJ2-7; DNA: TGTGCCAGCAGTTCCCGGACAGGGTTGTTTGGAAGCTCCTACGAGCAGTACTTC; CDR3: CASSSRTGLFGSSYEQYF
V: TRBV12-3/TRBV12-4; size: -; D: -; J: TRBJ2-5; DNA: TGTGCCAGCAGCAGACAGCTCCAAGAGACCCAGTACTTC; CDR3: CASSRQLQETQYF
V: TRBV28; size: -; D: -; J: TRBJ1-2; DNA: TGTGCCAGCAGCACTGGAGGCTCTAACTATGGCTACACCTTC; CDR3: CASSTGGSNYGYTF
V: TRBV27; size: -; D: TRBD1; J: TRBJ2-7; DNA: TGTGCCAGCAGTTTGCGTCCGGGACAGGGTCAAGAGCAGTACTTC; CDR3: CASSLRPGQGQEQYF
V: TRBV7-9; size: -; D: TRBD1; J: TRBJ2-5; DNA: TGTGCCAGCCGGGACAGGGACCAAGAGACCCAGTACTTC; CDR3: CASRDRDQETQYF
V: TRBV2; size: -; D: -; J: TRBJ1-6; DNA: TGTGCCAGCAGTATAAATAGCTTT; CDR3: CASSINSF
V: TRBV29-1; size: -; D: TRBD2; J: TRBJ2-1; DNA: TGCAGCGCCACCCTGGGGACTAGCGGAGTCAATGAGCAGTTCTTC; CDR3: CSATLGTSGVNEQFF
V: TRBV4-1; size: once; D: -; J: TRBJ2-7; DNA: TGCGCCAGCAGCCAAGAATCCCAAGGGGATTTCAAGCAGTACTTC; CDR3: CASSQESQGDFKQYF
V: TRBV5-8; size: -; D: TRBD2; J: TRBJ2-5; DNA: TGTGCCAGCAGCCGGGGGACTAGCGGCGGCCCACAAGAGACCCAGTACTTC; CDR3: CASSRGTSGGPQETQYF
V: TRBV4-3; size: -; D: TRBD1; J: TRBJ1-1; DNA: TGCGCCAGCAGCCACGTAGACAGGGACACTGAAGCTTTCTTT; CDR3: CASSHVDRDTEAFF
V: TRBV2; size: -; D: -; J: TRBJ1-1; DNA: TGTGCCAGCAGTGAATTCAGGGGCCAGATGGCTGAAGCTTTCTTT; CDR3: CASSEFRGQMAEAFF
V: TRBV19; size: -; D: -; J: TRBJ2-7; DNA: TGTGCCAGTAGTTCCCCCTGGGCAGGGGCCACCTACGAGCAGTACTTC; CDR3: CASSSPWAGATYEQYF
V: TRBV4-2; size: -; D: TRBD1; J: TRBJ1-2; DNA: TGTGCCAGCAGCCCCAGCTGGGACAGGGGTAATGGCTACACCTTC; CDR3: CASSPSWDRGNGYTF
V: TRBV5-8; size: -; D: TRBD1; J: TRBJ2-1; DNA: TGTGCCAGCAGCCCCGGATGGGGACAGCAAATCTTC; CDR3: CASSPGWGQQIF
V: TRBV11-2; size: -; D: TRBD2; J: TRBJ2-1; DNA: TGTGCCAGCAGCAGGGCTAGCGGGAGGGCGGGGAATGAGCAGTTCTTC; CDR3: CASSRASGRAGNEQFF
V: TRBV6-5; size: -; D: -; J: TRBJ2-1; DNA: TGTGCCAGCAGTTACTCGAACTTCAATGAGCAGTTCTTC; CDR3: CASSYSNFNEQFF
V: TRBV6-2/TRBV6-3; size: -; D: TRBD2; J: TRBJ2-7; DNA: TGTGCCAGCAGTTGGGGACTAGCGTCCTACGAGCAGTACTTC; CDR3: CASSWGLASYEQYF
V: TRBV5-1; size: once; D: -; J: TRBJ2-3; DNA: TGCGCCAGCAGCCGGGAGAGAGATACGCAGTATTTT; CDR3: CASSRERDTQYF
V: TRBV9; size: once; D: -; J: TRBJ1-2; DNA: TGTGCCAGCAGCGTAGCGGGAGGGGACATTAACTATGGCTACACCTTC; CDR3: CASSVAGGDINYGYTF
V: TRBV30; size: -; D: TRBD2; J: TRBJ2-5; DNA: TGTGCCTGGAGTCGGGGAGGGCAAGAAGAGACCCAGTACTTC; CDR3: CAWSRGGQEETQYF
V: TRBV4-1; size: -; D: TRBD1; J: TRBJ1-6; DNA: TGCGCCAGCAGCCAGTTCAGGGGGACTGGCAATTCACCCCTCCACTTT; CDR3: CASSQFRGTGNSPLHF
V: TRBV21-1; size: -; D: -; J: TRBJ2-5; DNA: TGTGCCAGCAGCGTCCGGACAGGGGACGGGGAGACCCAGTACTTC; CDR3: CASSVRTGDGETQYF
V: TRBV7-2; size: -; D: -; J: TRBJ2-6; DNA: TGTGCCAGCAGCTTAGGGGGGCGTGGGGCCAACGTCCTGACTTTC; CDR3: CASSLGGRGANVLTF
V: TRBV5-6; size: -; D: TRBD2; J: TRBJ2-1; DNA: TGTGCCAGCAGCTTAACCGGGACTAGCGGGACCCATGGGTTCTTC; CDR3: CASSLTGTSGTHGFF
V: TRBV9; size: -; D: TRBD1; J: TRBJ1-4; DNA: TGTGCCAGCAGCTCCAAATTCGACACAGGGGCCCCTTTTGCAACTAATGAAAAACTGTTTTTT; CDR3: CASSSKFDTGAPFATNEKLFF
V: TRBV19; size: -; D: -; J: TRBJ1-6; DNA: TGTGCCAGTAGCATTGAGAGCTCCTATAATTCACCCCTCCACTTT; CDR3: CASSIESSYNSPLHF
V: TRBV28; size: -; D: TRBD1; J: TRBJ1-1; DNA: TGTGCCAGCAGTTCGGACAGGGCGCAAGCTTTCTTT; CDR3: CASSSDRAQAFF
V: TRBV6-5; size: -; D: TRBD1; J: TRBJ2-7; DNA: TGTGCCAGCAGCCGCGGACAGGGCAACGAGCAGTACTTC; CDR3: CASSRGQGNEQYF
V: TRBV5-5; size: -; D: TRBD2; J: TRBJ2-3; DNA: TGTGCCAGCAGCTTTCGGCTAGCGGGAGATATAGATACGCAGTATTTT; CDR3: CASSFRLAGDIDTQYF
V: TRBV14; size: -; D: TRBD2; J: TRBJ2-3; DNA: TGTGCCAGCAGCCTCCGGACTAGCGGGAGGTTCACAGATACGCAGTATTTT; CDR3: CASSLRTSGRFTDTQYF
V: TRBV6-2/TRBV6-3; size: -; D: TRBD1; J: TRBJ1-2; DNA: TGTGCCAGCAGTGGACAGGGCTATGGCTACACCTTC; CDR3: CASSGQGYGYTF
V: TRBV3-1/TRBV3-2; size: -; D: -; J: TRBJ2-1; DNA: TGTGCCAGCAGCCCATCGGGGGACGCTGGGGCCTACAATGAGCAGTTCTTC; CDR3: CASSPSGDAGAYNEQFF
V: TRBV18; size: -; D: TRBD2; J: TRBJ2-1; DNA: TGTGCCAGCTCACCAGTCGGGACTAGTGGTCTAAATGAGCAGTTCTTC; CDR3: CASSPVGTSGLNEQFF
V: TRBV9; size: -; D: TRBD2; J: TRBJ2-7; DNA: TGTGCCAGCAGCCTGGGACTAGCGTTAACCTACGAGCAGTACTTC; CDR3: CASSLGLALTYEQYF
V: TRBV6-7; size: -; D: -; J: TRBJ2-2; DNA: TGTGCCAGCATTCAGGACAGAGGGAACACCGGGGAGCTGTTTTTT; CDR3: CASIQDRGNTGELFF
V: TRBV5-4; size: -; D: TRBD2; J: TRBJ2-3; DNA: TGTGCCAGCAGCTTGGGGCTAGCGGGAGCCACAGATACGCAGTATTTT; CDR3: CASSLGLAGATDTQYF
V: TRBV5-6; size: -; D: TRBD2; J: TRBJ2-4; DNA: TGTGCCAGCAGAGCACGGACTAGCGGTGACCTAGCCAAAAACATTCAGTACTTC; CDR3: CASRARTSGDLAKNIQYF
V: TRBV21-1; size: -; D: -; J: TRBJ1-2; DNA: TGTGCCAGCAGCGGCCCCCCAGGGGGCGACGACTATGGCTACACCTTC; CDR3: CASSGPPGGDDYGYTF
V: TRBV6-2/TRBV6-3; size: -; D: TRBD2; J: TRBJ2-1; DNA: TGTGCCAGCAGACCTACCGGGACTAGCGGGAAAGAGGAGTTCTTC; CDR3: CASRPTGTSGKEEFF